The present T cell receptor (beta chain) was sequenced within a study of T cell clonotyping in hematopoietic cell transplantation. The CDR3 contains 14 residues. Trimming cost V 3 bases and J 2 bases, with 10 bases left between them. The germline gives CDR1 SGHRS, CDR2 YFSETQ. Points from the study as a whole: Higher Inverse Simpson Index values in graft donor and pretransplant recipient predicted broader posttransplant TCR diversity. After transplant, recipient diversity fell while pathologically expanded clonotypes grew through day 180. No sorting was done, leaving CD4 and CD8 contributions mixed.

Notes on this clone: The antigen remains unidentified.

Documented time point: recipient sample about 28 days before transplant, after cytoreduction. Recipients were bled about 28 days pretransplant and at posttransplant days 30, 100, 180. Some clones are missing from TCRdb's copy, which holds only in-frame ones; the method was immunoSEQ multiplex PCR. The sample gives fewer than 50,000 clones, approximately 90% of which show up once; around 5.5% is in the top ten. Sequencing was performed on peripheral blood mononuclear cells, taken before stem cell transplant. The sequence came from a man aged 55-75 years with biphenotypic leukemia. Some clones in this sample may be carry-over from other donors' samples. The chain recombines TRBV5-1 with TRBJ2-3; no clear D gene. CDR3 region: CASSSQTYTDTQYF. The DNA of the CDR3 is TGCGCCAGCAGCTCCCAAACTTACACAGATACGCAGTATTTT. Full variable domain (rest looked up from reference TRBV5-1 and TRBJ2-3): KAGVTQTPRYLIKTRGQQVTLSCSPISGHRSVSWYQQTPGQGLQFLFEYFSETQRNKGNFPGRFSGRQFSNSRSEMNVSTLELGDSALYLCASSSQTYTDTQYFGPGTRLTVL.